The present T cell receptor beta chain was sequenced within a study of cytomegalovirus exposure and HLA in healthy donors. Findings and caveats of the study: For most subjects, TCR beta sequences were reported to predict HLA-A and HLA-B alleles with accuracy.

The PCR contained 60 Vbeta and 13 Jbeta primers. Methods used by the authors: In a later analysis, the count reached about 82 million unique TCR beta chains, with 9 million to 11 million shared. Sequenced by immunoSEQ multiplex PCR; TCRdb stores in-frame clones only, minus some. The DNA was the basis for D and trimming; V, J and clone size are from that table. The table has approximately 90,000 clones, under 85% seen once; the top ten hold 1.4%. The V gene's germline CDR1 is SGHTA and CDR2 FQGNSA. The ends were cut back, 5 bases at V and 7 bases at J, with 15 bases in the middle. This CDR3 is built from 15 residues. On this clone itself: Its antigen is currently unknown.

Healthy bone marrow donors formed the donor group. This receptor was obtained from a male donor in good health and CMV-seronegative. Sequenced sample: PBMCs. The chain links TRBV7-2 to TRBJ1-6, with TRBD1 as a possible D gene (6 bases). CDR3 in amino acids: CASSPLGQPNSPLHF. The CDR3 DNA reads as TGTGCCAGCAGCCCCCTCGGACAGCCCAATTCACCCCTCCACTTT. The full variable domain, in which reference TRBV7-2 and TRBJ1-6 provide the parts outside the CDR3, is GAGVSQSPSNKVTEKGKDVELRCDPISGHTALYWYRQSLGQGLEFLIYFQGNSAPDKSGLPSDRFSAERTGGSVSTLTIQRTQQEDSAVYLCASSPLGQPNSPLHFGNGTRLTVT.